This T cell receptor beta chain stems from a study of a mutant IDH1 vaccine in newly diagnosed glioma. Across the study: Commencement of vaccination occurred 4-6 weeks following radiotherapy alone, or concurrently with temozolomide cycles. Previous treatment comprised radiotherapy, temozolomide, or both, mostly both. Treated patients showed a male proportion of 62.5%, a female proportion of roughly 38%, and a mean age of around 40 years.

About this clone: Its antigen remains unknown.

The protocol was immunoSEQ multiplex PCR, while the TCRdb copy is restricted to in-frame clones and leaves out a portion. Counted here are about 94,000 clones, around 92% occurring once; the ten biggest clones make up 0.7% to 0.95%. Time point: week 47, end of study. Doses of 300 ug of mutant IDH1 20-mer peptide were given with topical imiquimod. The material sequenced was PBMCs, taken from a glioma patient whose treatment included an IDH1 peptide vaccine. This sequence was found in a woman in her 50s with glioma.

This CDR3 is CATSRTPGTGLLTGGYTF. CDR3 nucleotides: TGTGCCACCAGCAGGACCCCCGGGACAGGGTTACTCACGGGTGGCTACACCTTC. The rearrangement uses TRBV15 and TRBJ1-2; 9 bases align to TRBD1. Germline V CDR1 and CDR2: LNHNV, YYDKDF (reference sequence). This CDR3 region has 18 residues. The trim removed 3 bases at V and 7 bases at J, leaving 18 bases unmatched. The full variable domain, rest sourced from reference TRBV15 and TRBJ1-2, is DAMVIQNPRYQVTQFGKPVTLSCSQTLNHNVMYWYQQKSSQAPKLLFHYYDKDFNNEADTPDNFQSRRPNTSFCFLDIRSPGLGDTAMYLCATSRTPGTGLLTGGYTFGSGTRLTVV.